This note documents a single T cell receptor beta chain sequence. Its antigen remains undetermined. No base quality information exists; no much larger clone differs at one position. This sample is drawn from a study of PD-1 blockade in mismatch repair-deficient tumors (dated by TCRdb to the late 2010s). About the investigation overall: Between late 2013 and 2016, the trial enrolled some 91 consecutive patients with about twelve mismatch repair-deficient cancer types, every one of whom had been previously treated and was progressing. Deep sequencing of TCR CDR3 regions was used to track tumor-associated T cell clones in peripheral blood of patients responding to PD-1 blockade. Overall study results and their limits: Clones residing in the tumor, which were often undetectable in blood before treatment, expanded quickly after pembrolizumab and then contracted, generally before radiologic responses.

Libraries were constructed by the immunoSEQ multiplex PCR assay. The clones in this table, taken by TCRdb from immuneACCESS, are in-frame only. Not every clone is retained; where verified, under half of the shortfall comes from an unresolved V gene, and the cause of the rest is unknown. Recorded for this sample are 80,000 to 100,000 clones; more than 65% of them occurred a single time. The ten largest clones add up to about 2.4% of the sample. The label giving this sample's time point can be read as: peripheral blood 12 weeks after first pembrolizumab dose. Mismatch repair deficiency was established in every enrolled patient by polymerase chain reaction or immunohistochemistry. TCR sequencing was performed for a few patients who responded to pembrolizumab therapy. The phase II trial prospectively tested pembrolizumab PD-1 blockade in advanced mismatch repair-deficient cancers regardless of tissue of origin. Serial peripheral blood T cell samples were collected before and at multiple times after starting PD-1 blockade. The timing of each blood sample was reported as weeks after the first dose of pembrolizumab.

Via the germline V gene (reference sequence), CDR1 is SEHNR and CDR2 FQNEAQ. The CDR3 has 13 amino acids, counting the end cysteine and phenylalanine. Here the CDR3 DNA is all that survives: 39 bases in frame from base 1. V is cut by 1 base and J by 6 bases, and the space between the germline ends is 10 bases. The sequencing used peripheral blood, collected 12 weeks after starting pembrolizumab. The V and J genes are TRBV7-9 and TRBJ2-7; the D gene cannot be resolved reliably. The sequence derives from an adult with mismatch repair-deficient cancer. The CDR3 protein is CASSLGSGVEQYF. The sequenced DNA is TGTGCCAGCAGCTTAGGTTCTGGGGTCGAGCAGTACTTC.